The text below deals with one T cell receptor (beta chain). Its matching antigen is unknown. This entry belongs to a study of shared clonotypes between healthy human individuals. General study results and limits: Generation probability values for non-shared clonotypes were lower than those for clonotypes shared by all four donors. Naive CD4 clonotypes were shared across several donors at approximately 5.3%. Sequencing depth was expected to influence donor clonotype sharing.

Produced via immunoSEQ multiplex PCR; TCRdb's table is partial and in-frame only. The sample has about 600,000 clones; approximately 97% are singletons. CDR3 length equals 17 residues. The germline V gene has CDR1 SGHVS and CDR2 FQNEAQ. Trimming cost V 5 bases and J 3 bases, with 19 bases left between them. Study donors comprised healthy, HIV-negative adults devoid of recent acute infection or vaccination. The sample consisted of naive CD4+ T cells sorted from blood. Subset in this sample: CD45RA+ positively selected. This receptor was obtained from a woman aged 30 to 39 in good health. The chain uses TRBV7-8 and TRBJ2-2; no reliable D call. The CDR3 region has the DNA TGTGCCAGCAGCCAACGTAAAACCTTGCCCTACACCGGGGAGCTGTTTTTT. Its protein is CASSQRKTLPYTGELFF.